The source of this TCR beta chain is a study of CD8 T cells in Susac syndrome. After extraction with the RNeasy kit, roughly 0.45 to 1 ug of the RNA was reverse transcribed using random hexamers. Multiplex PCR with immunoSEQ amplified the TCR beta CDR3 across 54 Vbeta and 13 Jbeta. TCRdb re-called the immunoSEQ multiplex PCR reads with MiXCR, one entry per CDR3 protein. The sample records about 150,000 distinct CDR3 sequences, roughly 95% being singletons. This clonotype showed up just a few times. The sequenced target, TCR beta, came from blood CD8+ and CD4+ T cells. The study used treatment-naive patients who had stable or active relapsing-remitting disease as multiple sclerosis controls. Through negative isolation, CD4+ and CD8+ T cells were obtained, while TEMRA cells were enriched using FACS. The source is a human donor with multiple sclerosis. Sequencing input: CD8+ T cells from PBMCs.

DNA for the CDR3: TGCGCCAGCAGCTTGGCTAGAGGGAACACCGGGGAGCTGTTTTTT. Its translation: CASSLARGNTGELFF. This chain joins TRBV5-1 and TRBJ2-2, with D unclear. V shed 0 bases and J shed 1 base, with 7 bases lying between them. Germline assignment: CDR1 SGHRS and CDR2 YFSETQ. The length of the CDR3 is 15 residues.